These 8 T cell receptor beta chains originate from one sample sequenced in a study of blood T cell repertoires in COVID-19. The table came from immunoSEQ multiplex PCR; TCRdb's copy has only in-frame clones and leaves some out. The data hold about 260,000 clones, with 80% to 90% observed a single time. Material for sequencing was peripheral blood. The receptors stem from a woman in her thirties or forties with acute or convalescent COVID-19.

The chain links TRBV9 to TRBJ1-5; 7 nucleotides match TRBD1. V was clipped by 4 bases and J by 4 bases; unmatched bases: 8. The CDR3 covers 15 residues. Germline V gives CDR1 SGDLS, CDR2 YYNGEE. The CDR3 sequence: CASSQSGTANQPQHF. CDR3 in DNA: TGTGCCAGCAGCCAATCCGGGACAGCAAATCAGCCCCAGCATTTT.

On this clone itself: This same CDR3 is encoded by further DNA sequences in the sample. The CDR3 region is CASSQVGGNTEAFF. The CDR3 DNA follows: TGTGCCAGCAGCCAAGTAGGGGGAAACACTGAAGCTTTCTTT. The gene calls are TRBV3-1 (or the pseudogene TRBV3-2) and TRBJ1-1, with a tentative D call TRBD1 (6 bases). CDR1 is LGHDT, CDR2 YNNKEL, per germline (reference sequence). The CDR3 sequence is 14 residues long. The ends were cut back, 1 base at V and 2 bases at J, with 8 bases in the middle.

This clone was seen just once. This chain joins TRBV19 and TRBJ2-1, with D possibly TRBD2 on 6 matching bases. The germline gives CDR1 LNHDA, CDR2 SQIVND (reference sequence). The V gene lost 3 bases and the J gene lost 5 bases, with 17 bases spanning the gap. The CDR3 is made up of 16 amino acids. The CDR3 spells CASSIFGGIVDNEQFF. The CDR3 nucleotides are TGTGCCAGTAGTATTTTCGGGGGAATAGTGGACAATGAGCAGTTCTTC.

The chain couples TRBV11-2 to TRBJ2-5; possibly TRBD2 for D (5 bases). The CDR3 extends over 13 amino acids. Germline CDR1 reads SGHAT; CDR2 reads FQNNGV. Trimming left V 3 bases short and J 6 bases short, with 11 bases between. The CDR3 DNA reads as TGTGCCAGCAGCTTCCCCGGGGATAAGACCCAGTACTTC. This translates into CASSFPGDKTQYF.

The chain links TRBV5-1 to TRBJ1-2, with a tentative D call TRBD1 (6 bases). The germline V gene has CDR1 SGHRS and CDR2 YFSETQ. Trimming shortened V by 1 base and J by 5 bases, and 18 bases separated the two germline ends. The CDR3 covers 16 residues. The CDR3 nucleotides read TGCGCCAGCAGCTTGACTTATCGGGGGGCCGGGTATGGCTACACCTTC. Translation: CASSLTYRGAGYGYTF. Complete variable domain (other parts from reference TRBV5-1 and TRBJ1-2): KAGVTQTPRYLIKTRGQQVTLSCSPISGHRSVSWYQQTPGQGLQFLFEYFSETQRNKGNFPGRFSGRQFSNSRSEMNVSTLELGDSALYLCASSLTYRGAGYGYTFGSGTRLTVV.

This clone was seen only a few times. The genes are TRBV30 and TRBJ1-3; 7 bases map to TRBD1. The V gene's germline CDR1 is GTSNPN and CDR2 SVGIG (reference sequence). The CDR3 totals 13 residues. J lost 3 bases, V lost 5 bases, and 4 bases had no gene match. The DNA for the CDR3 is TGTGCCTGGGAGACAGGGTTTGGAAACACCATATATTTT. Its translation is CAWETGFGNTIYF.

The rearrangement links TRBV4-2 to TRBJ1-2, with D perhaps matching TRBD1 (6 bases). The CDR3 is 16 amino acids. Trimming took 0 bases from V and 2 from J, leaving 13 bases between them. The germline V gene has CDR1 LGHNA and CDR2 YNFKEQ. The CDR3 region is CASSQEVQGPNYGYTF. Written as DNA, the CDR3 is TGTGCCAGCAGCCAAGAAGTACAGGGCCCAAACTATGGCTACACCTTC.

The chain joins TRBV10-1 to TRBJ2-7, with 10 nucleotides matching TRBD1. CDR3 length: 14 amino acids. The junction had 6 bases not matched to a gene; V was cut back by 7 bases and J by 3 bases. Per germline, CDR1 WNHNN and CDR2 SYGVQD (reference sequence). This chain's CDR3 is CASKDRGDFYEQYV. The CDR3 DNA is TGCGCCAGCAAGGACAGGGGGGACTTCTACGAGCAGTACGTC.